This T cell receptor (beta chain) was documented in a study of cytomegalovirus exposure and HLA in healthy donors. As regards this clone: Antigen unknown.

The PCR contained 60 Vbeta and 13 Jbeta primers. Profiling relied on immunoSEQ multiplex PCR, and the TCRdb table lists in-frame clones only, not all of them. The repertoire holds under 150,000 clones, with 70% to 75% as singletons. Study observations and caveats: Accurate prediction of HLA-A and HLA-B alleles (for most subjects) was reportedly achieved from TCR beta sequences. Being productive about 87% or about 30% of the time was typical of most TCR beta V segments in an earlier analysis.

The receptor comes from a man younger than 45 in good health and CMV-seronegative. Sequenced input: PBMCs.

The CDR3 coding sequence is TGTGCCAGCAGTTGGGAGTCAGATACGCAGTATTTT. Translation: CASSWESDTQYF. This chain links TRBV28 with TRBJ2-3, with D possibly being TRBD2 (5 bases). This CDR3 contains 12 residues. Trimming shortened V by 4 bases and J by 4 bases, and 6 bases separated the two germline ends. Germline loops: CDR1 MDHEN, CDR2 SYDVKM.